One sample yielded the 22 T cell receptor beta chains listed below, sequenced in a study of blood T cell repertoires in COVID-19 (TCRdb year 2020). The receptor library was made with the immunoSEQ multiplex PCR assay. The immuneACCESS repertoire file appears here via TCRdb, limited to in-frame rearrangements. These files lack a portion of the clones; in checked studies, under half of the deficit traces to unresolved V genes, and the cause of the others is not known. In all, the sample holds 95,000 to 150,000 clones, and about 80% of those were seen once. Clones ranked in the top ten supply approximately 12% of the sample. Sequenced: peripheral blood. The receptors shown here come from a man in his 60s with acute or convalescent COVID-19.

The chain combines TRBV28 with TRBJ2-6; D gene uncertain. Germline V CDR1 and CDR2: MDHEN, SYDVKM. V lost 4 bases and J 13 bases, leaving 11 bases between the germline ends. The CDR3 covers 12 residues. DNA of the CDR3: TGTGCCAGCAGTTCCCCAGGCATAGTCCTGACTTTC. This codes for CASSSPGIVLTF.

V usage is TRBV9 and J usage is TRBJ2-5; tentatively, D is TRBD2 (6 bases). This CDR3 is 15 amino acids long. With 3 bases removed from V and 5 bases from J, the gap between germline ends came to 17 bases. CDR1 SGDLS and CDR2 YYNGEE come from the germline V gene. CDR3 coding DNA: TGTGCCAGCAGCGCCCGCCGTGGAGGGCGGGAGACCCAGTACTTC. Its translation is CASSARRGGRETQYF.

The gene calls are TRBV27 and TRBJ1-6; 9 positions match TRBD1. With 2 bases clipped from V and 6 bases from J, the junction kept 5 bases outside the gene matches. Germline V gene sequence: CDR1 MNHEY, CDR2 SMNVEV (reference sequence). The CDR3 is 16 amino acids. DNA for the CDR3: TGTGCCAGCAGTTTACCTCCGACAGGGGGTAATTCACCCCTCCACTTT. Translated: CASSLPPTGGNSPLHF.

The chain has TRBV6-6 and TRBJ1-3, with 9 bases aligning to TRBD1. Germline lookup yields CDR1 MNHNY and CDR2 SVGAGI (reference sequence). The V segment lost 5 bases and the J segment 0 bases; nucleotides outside the gene matches: 17. The CDR3 is 20 residues long. The CDR3 bases are TGTGCCAGCAGTCCCCGCCCGGGACAGGGTGGCATTAACTCTGGAAACACCATATATTTT. Amino acid sequence: CASSPRPGQGGINSGNTIYF.

The rearrangement links TRBV5-1 to TRBJ2-3, with 7 bases fitting TRBD1. This CDR3 has 15 amino acids. Trimming took 4 bases from V and 2 from J; bases not matched to a gene: 7. Germline V CDR1 and CDR2: SGHRS, YFSETQ. The CDR3 coding sequence is TGCGCCAGCAGCCCCACCGACAGGGCCACAGATACGCAGTATTTT. It specifies CASSPTDRATDTQYF.

This clone is medium-sized in the sample. The chain couples TRBV7-3 to TRBJ2-2, with 10 positions matching TRBD2. The CDR3 consists of 17 residues. The germline V gene has CDR1 SGHTA and CDR2 FQGTGA. V gave up 0 bases and J gave up 7 bases; unmatched junction bases: 8. For the CDR3, the DNA is TGTGCCAGCAGCTTAACGCTTCTAGCGGGAGCCGGCGGGGAGCTGTTTTTT. It codes for CASSLTLLAGAGGELFF.

This clone was detected only a few times. The J gene is TRBJ2-7, the V gene TRBV27; TRBD1 matches 7 bases. Germline-derived CDR1 and CDR2 are MNHEY and SMNVEV (reference sequence). V lost 2 bases, J lost 2 bases, and 6 bases stayed unmatched. The CDR3 runs to 15 residues. The CDR3 spells CASSLRDSHAYEQYF. CDR3 DNA sequence: TGTGCCAGCAGTTTAAGGGACAGCCACGCCTACGAGCAGTACTTC.

The genes are TRBV18 and TRBJ2-7; tentatively, D is TRBD1 (7 bases). In germline, CDR1 is KGHSH, CDR2 LQKENI. V lost 3 bases, J lost 5 bases, and 14 bases lay in between. There are 14 residues in the CDR3. The DNA for the CDR3 is TGTGCCAGCTCACCTCTTCCAGGGGGGCACGAGCAGTACTTC. This sequence encodes CASSPLPGGHEQYF.

V is TRBV11-3 and J is TRBJ2-1; 7 bases agree with TRBD2. CDR1 is SGHNT and CDR2 is YENEEA in the germline V gene. The CDR3 is 16 amino acids. The J segment lost 4 bases and the V segment lost 5 bases, leaving 11 bases of the junction unmatched. This CDR3 is CASSRLPSGRYNEQFF. CDR3 in DNA: TGTGCCAGCAGCCGACTTCCTAGCGGCCGATACAATGAGCAGTTCTTC.

In regard to this clone: Relative to the germline gene, one junction end is altered; a read error may explain this. The rearrangement uses TRBV2 and TRBJ1-4, with D possibly being TRBD1 (5 bases). The CDR3 runs to 15 residues. Germline V gene sequence: CDR1 SNHLY, CDR2 FYNNEI. CDR3 protein: CASASSWGDNQKLFF. CDR3 sequence (DNA): TGTGCCAGCGCTTCTAGCTGGGGGGATAATCAAAAACTGTTTTTT.

The genes are TRBV5-1 and TRBJ1-4, with D possibly TRBD1 on 6 matching bases. V was pared by 4 bases and J by 0 bases, with 10 bases between. The germline CDR1 and CDR2 sequences are SGHRS and YFSETQ. The CDR3 has 15 amino acids. For the CDR3, the DNA is TGCGCCAGCAGCGTGCAGGGGACAACTAATGAAAAACTGTTTTTT. Its protein product is CASSVQGTTNEKLFF.

The chain employs TRBV28 and TRBJ1-2, with 9 bases that match TRBD1. The CDR3 covers 14 residues. V shed 4 bases, J shed 4 bases, and the junction held 4 bases outside the gene matches. Germline V gene sequence: CDR1 MDHEN, CDR2 SYDVKM. In DNA, the CDR3 is TGTGCCAGCAGTTCCGGGGACAGGGCCTATGGCTACACCTTC. Translated: CASSSGDRAYGYTF.

The gene calls are TRBV3-1 (or the pseudogene TRBV3-2) and TRBJ2-3; 11 bases agree with TRBD2. This CDR3 has 16 residues. Germline V CDR1 and CDR2: LGHDT, YNNKEL (reference sequence). The junction had 2 bases not matched to a gene; V was cut back by 1 base and J by 2 bases. The CDR3 nucleotides read TGTGCCAGCAGCCAAGGACTAGCGGGACCCACAGATACGCAGTATTTT. Its protein product is CASSQGLAGPTDTQYF.

The chain employs TRBV28 and TRBJ1-1, with 9 bases fitting TRBD1. The CDR3 is 14 residues long. Trimming at V came to 6 bases and at J to 8 bases, leaving 10 bases not matched to a gene. CDR1 and CDR2 (germline): MDHEN, SYDVKM. The DNA for the CDR3 is TGTGCCAGCAGCCCTCCCGGGACAGGGAACGAAGCTTTCTTT. It is translated as CASSPPGTGNEAFF.

The chain couples TRBV19 to TRBJ1-1; 7 nucleotides line up with TRBD1. The CDR3 totals 17 residues. Germline values: CDR1 LNHDA, CDR2 SQIVND (reference sequence). The ends lost 2 bases at V and 4 bases at J; junction bases unmatched: 13. CDR3 bases: TGTGCCAGTAGTATATATCAGGGGGAGTATAGGAGCACTGAAGCTTTCTTT. It is translated as CASSIYQGEYRSTEAFF. Together with reference TRBV19 and TRBJ1-1, the CDR3 gives the full variable domain: DGGITQSPKYLFRKEGQNVTLSCEQNLNHDAMYWYRQDPGQGLRLIYYSQIVNDFQKGDIAEGYSVSREKKESFPLTVTSAQKNPTAFYLCASSIYQGEYRSTEAFFGQGTRLTVV.

The V call is TRBV29-1, the J call TRBJ1-1, with D possibly being TRBD1 (6 bases). The CDR3 has 11 amino acids. The germline V gene has CDR1 SQVTM and CDR2 ANQGSEA. With 8 bases removed from V and 1 base from J, the gap between germline ends came to 8 bases. CDR3 nucleotides: TGCAGCTCGGGGGCGAACACTGAAGCTTTCTTT. Translating it yields CSSGANTEAFF. The full variable domain, completed using reference TRBV29-1 and TRBJ1-1, is SAVISQKPSRDICQRGTSLTIQCQVDSQVTMMFWYRQQPGQSLTLIATANQGSEATYESGFVIDKFPISRPNLTFSTLTVSNMSPEDSSIYLCSSGANTEAFFGQGTRLTVV.

V gene TRBV14 combines with J gene TRBJ2-3; D is perhaps TRBD2 (5 bases). Germline values: CDR1 SGHDN, CDR2 FVKESK. Trimming left V 4 bases short and J 5 bases short, with 10 bases between. This CDR3 comprises 13 residues. The CDR3 sequence is CASSPGNEDTQYF. The CDR3 nucleotides are TGTGCCAGCAGCCCCGGGAACGAAGATACGCAGTATTTT.

The chain is built from TRBV5-1 and TRBJ1-2; tentative D call: TRBD1 (6 bases). CDR3 size: 14 residues. The germline gives CDR1 SGHRS, CDR2 YFSETQ. V was cut by 5 bases and J by 2 bases, with 13 bases left in between. CDR3: CASRRAGANYGYTF. The CDR3 DNA is TGCGCCAGCAGACGGGCAGGGGCGAACTATGGCTACACCTTC.

This chain joins TRBV24-1 and TRBJ2-1; D possibly corresponds to TRBD1 (5 bases). Germline V lookup: CDR1 KGHDR, CDR2 SFDVKD. Trimming cost V 4 bases and J 4 bases, with 13 bases left between them. This CDR3 is built from 15 residues. Written as DNA, the CDR3 is TGTGCCACCAGTGACCCAGGCAGGGCTTACAATGAGCAGTTCTTC. It encodes CATSDPGRAYNEQFF.

The chain couples TRBV2 to TRBJ1-5; the D gene is possibly TRBD1 (6 bases). The CDR3 covers 14 residues. Per the germline V gene, CDR1 is SNHLY and CDR2 is FYNNEI. Trimming cost V 6 bases and J 2 bases, with 11 bases left between them. The CDR3 spells CASSLKGGNQPQHF. DNA for the CDR3: TGTGCCAGCAGCCTCAAGGGGGGCAATCAGCCCCAGCATTTT.

The J gene is TRBJ1-5, the V gene TRBV28, with 8 nucleotides matching TRBD1. Per germline, CDR1 MDHEN and CDR2 SYDVKM. The CDR3 spans 17 residues. Trimming took 6 bases from V and 0 from J; bases not matched to a gene: 10. CDR3 region: CASSLDRARNSNQPQHF. CDR3 DNA sequence: TGTGCCAGCAGCTTGGACAGGGCTAGAAATAGCAATCAGCCCCAGCATTTT.

The rearrangement links TRBV28 to TRBJ2-7; 10 bases map to TRBD1. The J segment lost 4 bases and the V segment lost 6 bases, leaving 12 bases of the junction unmatched. This CDR3 comprises 16 residues. Germline V gene data show CDR1 as MDHEN and CDR2 as SYDVKM. This CDR3 is CASSRRPTGGIYEQYF. The CDR3 DNA reads TGTGCCAGCAGCCGTCGACCGACAGGGGGCATTTACGAGCAGTACTTC.